This TCR beta chain is drawn from a study of spatial heterogeneity in lung cancer. Time point: sample taken at primary tumor resection. General observations from the study: Tumor mutation counts were tracked by expanded intratumoral alpha and beta TCR counts.

With 7 bases removed from V and 3 bases from J, the gap between germline ends came to 18 bases. The germline V gene has CDR1 MNHNS and CDR2 SASEGT. The CDR3 runs to 16 residues. MiXCR was run by TCRdb on the 5' RACE reads, yielding one entry per CDR3 protein. The sample has roughly 4,000 distinct CDR3 sequences; 5% to 6.5% are singletons. This clonotype was recorded at least ten times. Its antigen is unknown. This sequence was found in a female donor with early-stage non-small cell lung cancer. The gene calls are TRBV6-1 and TRBJ1-4; D possibly corresponds to TRBD1 (6 bases). Here the sequenced sample was lung tumor tissue, taken at surgery. The CDR3 nucleotides read TGTGCCAGCAAGCGAGAATTCGGGGGGCCTAATGAAAAACTGTTTTTT. Protein: CASKREFGGPNEKLFF.